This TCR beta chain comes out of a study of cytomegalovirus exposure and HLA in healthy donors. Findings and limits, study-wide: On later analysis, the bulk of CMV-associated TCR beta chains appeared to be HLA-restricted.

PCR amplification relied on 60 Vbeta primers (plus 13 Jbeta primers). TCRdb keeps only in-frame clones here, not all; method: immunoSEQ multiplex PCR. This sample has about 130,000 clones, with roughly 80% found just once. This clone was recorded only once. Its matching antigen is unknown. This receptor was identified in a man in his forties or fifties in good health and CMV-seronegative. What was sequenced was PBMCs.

The CDR3 nucleotides read TGTGCCAGCAGCTTAGTCGGGGTCCGGCAAGAGACCCAGTACTTC. Amino acids: CASSLVGVRQETQYF. The V gene is TRBV7-2, the J gene TRBJ2-5, with TRBD2 as a possible D gene (5 bases). V lost 1 base and J 2 bases, leaving 11 bases between the germline ends. Looked up from germline, CDR1 is SGHTA and CDR2 is FQGNSA. The length of the CDR3 is 15 residues.